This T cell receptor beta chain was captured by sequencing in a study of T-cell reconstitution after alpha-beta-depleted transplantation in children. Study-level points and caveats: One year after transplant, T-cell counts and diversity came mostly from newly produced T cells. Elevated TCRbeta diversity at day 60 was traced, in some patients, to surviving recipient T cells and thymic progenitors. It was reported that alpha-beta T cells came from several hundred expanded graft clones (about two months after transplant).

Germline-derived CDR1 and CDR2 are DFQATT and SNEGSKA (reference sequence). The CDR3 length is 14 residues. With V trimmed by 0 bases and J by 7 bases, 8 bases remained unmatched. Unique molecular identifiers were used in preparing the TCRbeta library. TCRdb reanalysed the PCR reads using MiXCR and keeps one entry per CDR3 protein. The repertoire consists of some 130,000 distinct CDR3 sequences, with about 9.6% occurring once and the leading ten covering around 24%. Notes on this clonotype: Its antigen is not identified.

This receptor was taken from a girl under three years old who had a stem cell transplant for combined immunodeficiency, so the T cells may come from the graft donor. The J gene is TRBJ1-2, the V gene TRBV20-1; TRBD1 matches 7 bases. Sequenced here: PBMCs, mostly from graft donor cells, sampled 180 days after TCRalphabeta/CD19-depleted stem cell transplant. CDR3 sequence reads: CSARDEGGAGGYTF. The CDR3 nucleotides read TGCAGTGCTAGAGATGAAGGGGGCGCTGGTGGCTACACCTTC.